This T cell receptor beta chain was captured by sequencing in a study of blood T cell repertoires in COVID-19. Overall study: Sources were T cells, B-cell-depleted T cells, or PBMCs; the material itself was cDNA or gDNA.

The CDR3 is 12 residues long. V was clipped by 8 bases and J by 5 bases, with 13 bases between them. Germline CDR1 is MNHEY and CDR2 is SVGAGI. Assay used: immunoSEQ multiplex PCR; TCRdb lists only in-frame clones, some missing. The sample yields 80,000 or so clones, almost 85% seen once. This receptor was taken from a man of 80 years or more with acute or convalescent COVID-19. V gene TRBV6-5 combines with J gene TRBJ2-7; possibly TRBD1 for D (5 bases). The source material was peripheral blood. The CDR3 DNA is TGTGCCAGCGCCGAGCAGGGTCACGAGCAGTACTTC. Amino acid sequence: CASAEQGHEQYF.